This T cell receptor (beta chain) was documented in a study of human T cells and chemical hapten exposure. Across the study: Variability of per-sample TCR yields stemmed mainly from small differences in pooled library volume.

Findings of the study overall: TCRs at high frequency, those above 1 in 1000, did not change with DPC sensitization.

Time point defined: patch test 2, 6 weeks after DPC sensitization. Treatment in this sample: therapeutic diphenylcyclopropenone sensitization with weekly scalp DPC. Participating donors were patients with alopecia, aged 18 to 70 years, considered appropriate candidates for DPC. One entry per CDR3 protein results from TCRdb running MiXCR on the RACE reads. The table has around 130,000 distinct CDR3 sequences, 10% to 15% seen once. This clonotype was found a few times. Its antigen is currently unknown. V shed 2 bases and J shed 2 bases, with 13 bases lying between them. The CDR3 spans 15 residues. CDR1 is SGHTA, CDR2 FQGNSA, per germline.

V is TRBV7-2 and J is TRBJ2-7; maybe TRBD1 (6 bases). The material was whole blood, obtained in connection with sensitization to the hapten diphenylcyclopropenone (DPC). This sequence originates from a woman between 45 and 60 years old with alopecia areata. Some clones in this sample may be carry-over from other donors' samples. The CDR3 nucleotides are TGTGCCAGCAGCTTAACAGGGTACGGCGCCTACGAGCAGTACTTC. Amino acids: CASSLTGYGAYEQYF.